A single sample is the source of the 10 T cell receptor beta chains below, sequenced in a study of vaccination and CD4 T cells after COVID-19. An Oncomine TCR Beta short-read assay was used to sequence the DNA from cultured CD4+ T cells. TCRdb re-called the PCR reads through MiXCR, storing one row per CDR3 protein. The table has 15,000 to 20,000 distinct CDR3 sequences, about 73% seen once; the top ten hold 5.5%. Treatment: roughly nine-day PBMC culture with coronavirus spike peptide pools or control peptides (ViraFEST assay). Antigen specificity for these receptors is unknown. Sequencing was performed on CD4+ T cells from blood, cultured in vitro. The origin of the receptors is a human donor who had recovered from COVID-19.

This clonotype is a singleton in its sample. The rearrangement uses TRBV20-1 and TRBJ2-1; TRBD2 matches 16 bases. Germline V lookup: CDR1 DFQATT, CDR2 SNEGSKA (reference sequence). The CDR3 runs to 19 residues. V trimming: 6 bases; J trimming: 2 bases; junction bases outside the gene matches: 13. CDR3 region: CSAQKPGLAGGFPYNEQFF. CDR3 coding DNA: TGCAGTGCGCAAAAGCCGGGACTAGCGGGAGGGTTCCCCTACAATGAGCAGTTCTTC.

V is TRBV11-1 and J is TRBJ2-5; 12 bases fit TRBD2. The V segment lost 3 bases and the J segment 3 bases; nucleotides outside the gene matches: 5. Germline CDR1 is SGHAT and CDR2 is FQDESV (reference sequence). The CDR3 spans 16 residues. The CDR3 DNA is TGTGCCAGCAGCTTGGGGGGACTAGCGGGCAAAGAGACCCAGTACTTC. Protein: CASSLGGLAGKETQYF.

With respect to this clonotype: Without the conserved terminal phenylalanine or tryptophan, this CDR3 likely stems from a read error. The rearrangement uses TRBV20-1 and TRBJ1-1, with D perhaps TRBD1 (6 bases). The V and J ends lost 4 bases and 5 bases respectively, with 17 bases between them. Germline CDR1 is DFQATT and CDR2 is SNEGSKA (reference sequence). There are 14 residues in the CDR3. CDR3 residues: CSATPGALGTEAFL. The CDR3 DNA sequence: TGCAGTGCTACCCCGGGGGCCTTGGGGACTGAAGCTTTCTTA.

This chain links TRBV2 with TRBJ1-1, with a weak D call TRBD1 (5 bases). Germline V CDR1 and CDR2: SNHLY, FYNNEI. V lost 0 bases to trimming and J lost 4 bases, with 12 bases between them. The CDR3 length is 15 residues. Here the CDR3 reads CASSEARPGTTEAFF. CDR3 DNA sequence: TGTGCCAGCAGTGAAGCCCGCCCAGGGACCACTGAAGCTTTCTTT.

This sequence joins TRBV2 and TRBJ2-2; the D is unclear. This CDR3 has 14 residues. Trimming removed 2 bases from V and 10 bases from J, with 14 bases in between. CDR1 and CDR2 (germline): SNHLY, FYNNEI. CDR3 region: CASSEKTAPAELFF. The CDR3 nucleotides are TGTGCCAGCAGTGAAAAGACGGCACCGGCGGAGCTGTTTTTT. Supplemented by reference TRBV2 and TRBJ2-2, the full variable domain reads EPEVTQTPSHQVTQMGQEVILRCVPISNHLYFYWYRQILGQKVEFLVSFYNNEISEKSEIFDDQFSVERPDGSNFTLKIRSTKLEDSAMYFCASSEKTAPAELFFGEGSRLTVL.

The DNA for the CDR3 is TGTGCCAGCAGTTTGCCTGGACAGAGTAACACTGAAGCTTTCTTT. Translation: CASSLPGQSNTEAFF. The chain employs TRBV27 and TRBJ1-1, with a weak D call TRBD1 (6 bases). Trimming shortened V by 3 bases and J by 2 bases, and 13 bases separated the two germline ends. Germline V gives CDR1 MNHEY, CDR2 SMNVEV (reference sequence). The CDR3 loop spans 15 amino acids.

V usage is TRBV4-3 and J usage is TRBJ1-6, with D unresolved. Trimming cost V 4 bases and J 4 bases, with 11 bases left between them. The germline gives CDR1 LGHNA, CDR2 YSLEER. The CDR3 length is 15 residues. CDR3 nucleotide sequence: TGCGCCAGCAGCCGAGATCAGGATTATAATTCACCCCTCCACTTT. Residues: CASSRDQDYNSPLHF.

J is TRBJ2-3 and V is TRBV18, with D unresolved. Between the trimmed V and J ends, which lost 3 bases and 5 bases, there was a span of 6 bases. There are 12 residues in the CDR3. From germline, CDR1 is KGHSH and CDR2 LQKENI. The CDR3 DNA reads TGTGCCAGCTCACCCCCTGGAGATACGCAGTATTTT. Its protein is CASSPPGDTQYF.

This clonotype was observed a few times. The V gene is TRBV6-5, the J gene TRBJ1-6; D is unclear. Germline CDR1 MNHEY, CDR2 SVGAGI. The V gene lost 2 bases and the J gene lost 9 bases, with 14 bases spanning the gap. This CDR3 spans 15 amino acids. The CDR3 spells CASSYIGGRASPLHF. For the CDR3, the DNA is TGTGCCAGCAGTTACATAGGAGGGCGGGCTTCACCCCTCCACTTT.

The gene calls are TRBV7-8 and TRBJ2-7, with D hard to call. This CDR3 spans 12 amino acids. Germline V gives CDR1 SGHVS, CDR2 FQNEAQ. V was pared by 5 bases and J by 6 bases, with 11 bases between. In DNA, the CDR3 is TGTGCCAGCAGCAACGATCGTCTCGAGCAGTACTTC. Translating gives CASSNDRLEQYF. Using reference TRBV7-8 and TRBJ2-7 for the parts outside the CDR3, the full variable domain is GAGVSQSPRYKVAKRGQDVALRCDPISGHVSLFWYQQALGQGPEFLTYFQNEAQLDKSGLPSDRFFAERPEGSVSTLKIQRTQQEDSAVYLCASSNDRLEQYFGPGTRLTVT.